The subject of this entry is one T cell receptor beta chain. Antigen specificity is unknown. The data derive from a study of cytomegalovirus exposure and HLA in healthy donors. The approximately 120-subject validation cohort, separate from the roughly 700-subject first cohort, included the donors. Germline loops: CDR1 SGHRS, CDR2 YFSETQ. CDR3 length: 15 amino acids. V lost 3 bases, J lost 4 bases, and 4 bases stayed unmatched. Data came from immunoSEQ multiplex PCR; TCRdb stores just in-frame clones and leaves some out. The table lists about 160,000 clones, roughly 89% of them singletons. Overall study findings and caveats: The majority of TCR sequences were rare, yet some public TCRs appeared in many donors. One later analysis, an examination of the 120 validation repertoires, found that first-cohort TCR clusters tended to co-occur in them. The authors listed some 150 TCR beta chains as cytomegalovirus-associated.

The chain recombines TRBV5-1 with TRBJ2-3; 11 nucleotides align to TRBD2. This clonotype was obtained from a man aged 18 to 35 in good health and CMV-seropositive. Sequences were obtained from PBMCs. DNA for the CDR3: TGCGCCAGCAGCTACACTAGCGGGAGTGCAGATACGCAGTATTTT. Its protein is CASSYTSGSADTQYF.